Listed below are T cell receptor beta chains from one sample, sequenced in a study of blood T cell repertoires in COVID-19. Using immunoSEQ multiplex PCR, the repertoire was profiled, and TCRdb retains in-frame clones only, with some absent. Of 350,000 to 450,000 clones listed, more than 75% were seen once; the top ten hold roughly 1.9%. Source material: PBMCs or T cells enriched from blood (not recorded which). The receptors here all came from a man aged 40-55 years in a cohort exposed to, infected with or recovered from COVID-19 (not recorded which). CDR3s include the opening cysteine and the closing phenylalanine or tryptophan. D genes are given only for firm matches. The size field is filled for only some rows; it gives once, few, many or a size class.

TRBV4-1	.	TRBJ2-4	.	CASSQDLAKNIQYF	TGCGCCAGCAGCCAAGACTTAGCCAAAAACATTCAGTACTTC
TRBV5-5	.	TRBJ1-2	.	CASSSNGVYGYTF	TGTGCCAGCAGCTCGAACGGGGTCTATGGCTACACCTTC
TRBV5-1	TRBD2	TRBJ2-3	.	CASSHGTSGDTDTQYF	TGCGCCAGCAGCCACGGGACTAGCGGGGACACAGATACGCAGTATTTT
TRBV7-9	TRBD1	TRBJ1-2	few	CASSMTRDRVDYGYTF	TGTGCCAGCAGTATGACCCGGGACAGGGTCGACTATGGCTACACCTTC
TRBV7-9	.	TRBJ1-1	.	CASSLVRLNTEAFF	TGTGCCAGCAGCTTAGTCAGATTGAACACTGAAGCTTTCTTT
TRBV20-1	TRBD2	TRBJ2-5	.	CSASGTSGKSQETQYF	TGCAGTGCTAGTGGGACTAGCGGGAAGAGCCAAGAGACCCAGTACTTC
TRBV6-5	TRBD1	TRBJ2-7	.	CASRPGQLYEQYF	TGTGCCAGCAGGCCGGGACAGCTCTACGAGCAGTACTTC
TRBV15	.	TRBJ2-3	.	CATSRDMRSGSTDTQYF	TGTGCCACCAGCAGAGATATGAGATCAGGGAGCACAGATACGCAGTATTTT
TRBV7-2	TRBD1	TRBJ2-2	.	CASSPRTGAGELFF	TGTGCCAGCAGCCCTAGGACAGGGGCCGGGGAGCTGTTTTTT
TRBV3-1/TRBV3-2	TRBD1	TRBJ1-2	.	CASSQRTPGQSYGYTF	TGTGCCAGCAGCCAAAGAACCCCGGGACAGAGCTATGGCTACACCTTC
TRBV4-1	.	TRBJ1-3	once	CASSQERNRDYSGNTIYF	TGCGCCAGCAGCCAAGAGAGGAACAGGGACTACTCTGGAAACACCATATATTTT
TRBV10-3	TRBD2	TRBJ2-5	.	CAISDPAGGQETQYF	TGTGCCATCAGTGACCCAGCGGGAGGACAAGAGACCCAGTACTTC
TRBV29-1	TRBD2	TRBJ2-1	.	CSGASSGSYNEQFF	TGCAGCGGCGCCTCTAGCGGGAGTTACAATGAGCAGTTCTTC
TRBV11-2	.	TRBJ2-3	.	CASSLVVGVTDTQYF	TGTGCCAGCAGCTTAGTGGTCGGGGTCACAGATACGCAGTATTTT
TRBV10-3	.	TRBJ1-1	.	CAIRGHLDPNTEAFF	TGTGCCATCAGAGGACACCTTGATCCGAACACTGAAGCTTTCTTT
TRBV20-1	.	TRBJ2-4	.	CSASSGNKNIQYF	TGCAGTGCTAGTAGCGGAAACAAAAACATTCAGTACTTC
TRBV11-2	TRBD1	TRBJ2-2	.	CASTLGTVNTGELFF	TGTGCCAGCACCTTGGGGACAGTTAACACCGGGGAGCTGTTTTTT
TRBV11-2	.	TRBJ1-1	.	CASSPRGGRTEAFF	TGTGCCAGCAGCCCCCGGGGGGGTAGGACTGAAGCTTTCTTT
TRBV7-8	TRBD1	TRBJ1-6	.	CASSQGQGYNSPLHF	TGTGCCAGCAGCCAGGGACAGGGCTATAATTCACCCCTCCACTTT
TRBV4-1	TRBD2	TRBJ2-7	.	CASSQGTSGAVREQYF	TGCGCCAGCAGCCAAGGGACTAGCGGGGCGGTGAGGGAGCAGTACTTC
TRBV23-1	.	TRBJ2-7	.	CASSRTGPSYEQYF	TGCGCCAGCAGTCGAACAGGGCCCTCCTACGAGCAGTACTTC
TRBV12-3/TRBV12-4	.	TRBJ1-4	few	CASSPDSGKLFF	TGTGCCAGCAGTCCTGACAGTGGGAAACTGTTTTTT
TRBV19	TRBD1	TRBJ1-3	.	CASSGTGHSLGNTIYF	TGTGCCAGTTCCGGGACAGGGCATTCCCTTGGAAACACCATATATTTT